This T cell receptor (beta chain) came from a study of blood T cell repertoires in COVID-19. About the research overall: Samples of COVID-19 (acute and convalescent) were obtained from the United States, Italy and Spain. T cells, B-cell-depleted T cells, or PBMCs provided the cDNA or gDNA that served as material.

The CDR3 is made up of 13 amino acids. V lost 6 bases and J lost 3; bases outside the gene matches: 4. Germline lookup yields CDR1 LNHDA and CDR2 SQIVND (reference sequence). Study processing details: The assay estimated nucleated cells by amplifying reference gene primers. The method was immunoSEQ multiplex PCR; TCRdb's version includes in-frame clones alone and lacks a portion of them. V and J calls and clone size follow that table, whereas D and trimming were derived from the DNA. The table lists approximately 70,000 clones, 80% to 95% of them singletons. During active infection, Seattle patients enrolled and were then monitored through disease.

What was sequenced was peripheral blood. The receptor's source is a man in his fifties or sixties with COVID-19, enrolled during active disease. The chain joins TRBV19 to TRBJ2-5; 7 bases fit TRBD1. The CDR3 region has the DNA TGTGCCAGTAGCCGGGACAGAGAAGAGACCCAGTACTTC. This encodes CASSRDREETQYF. The variable domain in full, completed from reference TRBV19 and TRBJ2-5, reads DGGITQSPKYLFRKEGQNVTLSCEQNLNHDAMYWYRQDPGQGLRLIYYSQIVNDFQKGDIAEGYSVSREKKESFPLTVTSAQKNPTAFYLCASSRDREETQYFGPGTRLLVL.